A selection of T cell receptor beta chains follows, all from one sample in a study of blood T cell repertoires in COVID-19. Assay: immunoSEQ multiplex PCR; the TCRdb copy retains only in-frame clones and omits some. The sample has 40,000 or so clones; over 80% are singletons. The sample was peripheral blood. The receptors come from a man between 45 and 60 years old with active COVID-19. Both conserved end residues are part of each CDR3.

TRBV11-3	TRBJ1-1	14	CASSLAQIYTEAFF
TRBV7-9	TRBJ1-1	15	CASSLMGAPQTGAFF
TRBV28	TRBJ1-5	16	CASFRMQGKGNQPQHF
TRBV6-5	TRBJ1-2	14	CASRTGDSNYGYTF
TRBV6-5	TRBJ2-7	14	CASSPGEGGYEQYF
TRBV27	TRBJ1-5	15	CASSSTGDSNQPQHF
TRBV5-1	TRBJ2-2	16	CASSLDPRGAVGELFF
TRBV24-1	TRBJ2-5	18	CATSDRASGRGGTETQYF
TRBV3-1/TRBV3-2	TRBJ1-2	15	CASSYRDRVTYGYTF
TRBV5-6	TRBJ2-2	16	CASSRGQGIDTGELFF
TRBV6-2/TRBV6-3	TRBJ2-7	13	CASSTGYSYEQYF
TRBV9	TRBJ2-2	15	CASSLTGGHTGELFF
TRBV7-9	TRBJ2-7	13	CASSLDISYEQYF
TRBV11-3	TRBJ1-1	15	CASSYWTDKNTEAFF
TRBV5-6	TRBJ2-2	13	CASSPPGGGELFF